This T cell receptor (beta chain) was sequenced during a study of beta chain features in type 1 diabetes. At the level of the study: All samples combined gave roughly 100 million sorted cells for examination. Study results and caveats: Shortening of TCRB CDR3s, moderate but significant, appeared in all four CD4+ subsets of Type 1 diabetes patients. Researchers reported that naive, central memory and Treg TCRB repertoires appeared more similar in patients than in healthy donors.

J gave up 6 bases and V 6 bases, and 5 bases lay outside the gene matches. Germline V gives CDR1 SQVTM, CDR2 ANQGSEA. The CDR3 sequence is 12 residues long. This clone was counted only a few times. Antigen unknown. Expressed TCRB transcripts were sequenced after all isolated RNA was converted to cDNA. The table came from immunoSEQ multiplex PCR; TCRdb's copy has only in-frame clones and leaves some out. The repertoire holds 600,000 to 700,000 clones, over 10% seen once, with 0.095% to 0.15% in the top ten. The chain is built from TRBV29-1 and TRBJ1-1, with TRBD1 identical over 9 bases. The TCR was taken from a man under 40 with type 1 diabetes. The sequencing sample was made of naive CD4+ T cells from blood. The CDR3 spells CSVGQGYPEAFF. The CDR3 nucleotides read TGCAGCGTGGGACAGGGCTACCCTGAAGCTTTCTTT.